This entry describes one TCR beta chain. The target antigen is unknown. At one boundary the junction diverges from the germline segment, which might be a read error. This specimen belongs to a study of identical twins. A universal primer site was added by template switching, and unique molecular identifiers were carried by the cDNA. TCRdb re-called the 5' RACE reads through MiXCR, storing one row per CDR3 protein. The table lists about 570,000 distinct CDR3 sequences, roughly 9.5% of them singletons, with 2.5% to 3.5% in the top ten. Whole-study results and caveats: Whereas memory repertoires showed no such difference, abundant cord blood beta clonotypes carried fewer insertions. For monozygotic twins, models underestimated out-of-frame TCR alpha sharing.

The germline V gene has CDR1 SGHTA and CDR2 FQGNSA. The CDR3 covers 13 residues. These data also featured in a second study, about yellow fever vaccine responses in identical twins. That study reports: Reported findings indicate that twins' vaccine T cell responses seemed partially convergent, partially personalized.

The clonotype comes from a woman between 18 and 29 years old in good health. The rearrangement joins TRBV7-2 to TRBJ2-3; D is unclear. The sequenced material came from PBMCs. CDR3 region: CASSLVHRAPPDF. Here the CDR3 DNA reads TGTGCCAGCAGCCTTGTCCACCGGGCCCCGCCGGATTTT. The complete variable domain, with remaining parts taken from reference TRBV7-2 and TRBJ2-3, reads GAGVSQSPSNKVTEKGKDVELRCDPISGHTALYWYRQSLGQGLEFLIYFQGNSAPDKSGLPSDRFSAERTGGSVSTLTIQRTQQEDSAVYLCASSLVHRAPPDFGPGTRLTVL.